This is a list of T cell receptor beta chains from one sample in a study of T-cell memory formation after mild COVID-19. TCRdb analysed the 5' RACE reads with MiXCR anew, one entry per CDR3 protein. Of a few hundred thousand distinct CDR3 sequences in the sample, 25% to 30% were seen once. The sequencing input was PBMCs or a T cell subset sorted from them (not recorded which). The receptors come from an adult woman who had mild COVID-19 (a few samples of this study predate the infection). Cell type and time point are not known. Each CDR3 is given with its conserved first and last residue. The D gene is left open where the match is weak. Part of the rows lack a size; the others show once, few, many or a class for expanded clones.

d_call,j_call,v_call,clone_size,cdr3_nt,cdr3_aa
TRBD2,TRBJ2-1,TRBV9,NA,TGTGCCAGCAGCGTAGTGAGCGGGAGCTACAATGAGCAGTTCTTC,CASSVVSGSYNEQFF
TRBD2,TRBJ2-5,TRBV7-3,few,TGTGCCAGCAGCCCCGGACTAGCGGGCCTACAGTGGCAAGAGACCCAGTACTTC,CASSPGLAGLQWQETQYF
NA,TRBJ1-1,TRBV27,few,TGTGCCAGCAGGCGCGGACGGGTCACTGAAGCTTTCTTT,CASRRGRVTEAFF
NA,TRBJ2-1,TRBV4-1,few,TGCGCCAGCAGCCGCCTTGGGCAGGGATCCTACAATGAGCAGTTCTTC,CASSRLGQGSYNEQFF
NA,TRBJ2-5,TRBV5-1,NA,TGCGCCAGCAGCTCCGGCAGCCAAGAGACCCAGTACTTC,CASSSGSQETQYF
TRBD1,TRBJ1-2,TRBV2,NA,TGTGCCAGGAAGGACAGGGGTGATGGCTACACCTTC,CARKDRGDGYTF
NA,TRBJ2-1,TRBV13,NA,TGTGCCAGCAGCCCCAAAGGTCTAGGGGTCCACAATGAGCAGTTCTTC,CASSPKGLGVHNEQFF
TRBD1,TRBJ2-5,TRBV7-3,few,TGTGCCAGCAGCGCCCAGACAGGGGGCCTTGAGACCCAGTACTTC,CASSAQTGGLETQYF
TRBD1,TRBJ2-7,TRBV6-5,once,TGTGCCAGCAGTTACACGGGACAGGGGTTCTACGAGCAGTACTTC,CASSYTGQGFYEQYF
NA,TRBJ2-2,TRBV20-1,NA,TGCAGTGCTAGGTTTAGGAGTTGGGGGGCCGGGGAGCTGTTTTTT,CSARFRSWGAGELFF
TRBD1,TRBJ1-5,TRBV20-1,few,TGCAGTGCTAGTAGACAGGGGATCGATCAGCCCCAGCATTTT,CSASRQGIDQPQHF
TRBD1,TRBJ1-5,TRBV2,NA,TGTGCCAGCAGTGTACAGAGGACAGGGAAGAATCAGCCCCAGCATTTT,CASSVQRTGKNQPQHF
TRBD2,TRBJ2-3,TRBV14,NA,TGTGCCAGCAGTGGACTAGCGGGGTTCACAGATACGCAGTATTTT,CASSGLAGFTDTQYF
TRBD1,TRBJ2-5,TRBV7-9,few,TGTGCCAGCAGCTCCGGACAGGGGGTACAAGAGACCCAGTACTTC,CASSSGQGVQETQYF
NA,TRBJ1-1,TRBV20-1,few,TGCAGTGCTAGAGATCAGGGAACGAACACTGAAGCTTTCTTT,CSARDQGTNTEAFF
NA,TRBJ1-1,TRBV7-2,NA,TGTGCCAGCAGCTCCTCATATGGGACGGCTGAAGCTTTCTTT,CASSSSYGTAEAFF
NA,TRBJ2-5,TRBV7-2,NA,TGTGCCAGCAGCCCGAGGGTCGGAGAGACCCAGTACTTC,CASSPRVGETQYF
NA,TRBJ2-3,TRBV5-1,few,TGCGCCAGCAGCTTGGAGTCCAGTAGTACAGATACGCAGTATTTT,CASSLESSSTDTQYF
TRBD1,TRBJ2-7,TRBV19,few,TGTGCCAGTAGTATAGCCGCCTGGGACAGGGCCTACGAGCAGTACTTC,CASSIAAWDRAYEQYF
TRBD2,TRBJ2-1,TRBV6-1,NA,TGTGCCAGCAGTGAACTAGCGGGGATGGGAAATGAGCAGTTCTTC,CASSELAGMGNEQFF
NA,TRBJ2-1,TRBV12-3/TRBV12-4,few,TGTGCCAGCAGTTCCCTCTACAATGAGCAGTTCTTC,CASSSLYNEQFF
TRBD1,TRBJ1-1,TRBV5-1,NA,TGCGCCAGCAGCTTGTTGGGACAGGGGTCGAACACTGAAGCTTTCTTT,CASSLLGQGSNTEAFF
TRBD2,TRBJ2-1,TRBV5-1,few,TGCGCCAGCAGCCCGCCGGGACTAGTCGGCAATGAGCAGTTCTTC,CASSPPGLVGNEQFF
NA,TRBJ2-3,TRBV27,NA,TGTGCCAGCAGTCCTATAGGCGGGACGCAGTATTTT,CASSPIGGTQYF
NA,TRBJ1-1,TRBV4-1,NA,TGCGCCAGCAGCACACAGGCCCTGAACACTGAAGCTTTCTTT,CASSTQALNTEAFF
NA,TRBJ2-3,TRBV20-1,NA,TGCAGTGCTCCGGTCAACCACCAGGATACGCAGTATTTT,CSAPVNHQDTQYF
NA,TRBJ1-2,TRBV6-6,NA,TGTGCCAGCAGTCCCACCGGACAGATAGCTAACTATGGCTACACCTTC,CASSPTGQIANYGYTF
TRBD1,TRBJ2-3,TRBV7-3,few,TGTGCCAGCAGCTACGACAGGGCTACGCAGTATTTT,CASSYDRATQYF
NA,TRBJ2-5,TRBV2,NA,TGTGCCAGCCTCCATAGGACGTGGGAGACCCAGTACTTC,CASLHRTWETQYF
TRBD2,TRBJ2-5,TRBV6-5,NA,TGTGCCAGCAGTTACGCTAGCGGGAGCGGTGAGACCCAGTACTTC,CASSYASGSGETQYF
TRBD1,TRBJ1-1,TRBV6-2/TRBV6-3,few,TGTGCCAGCAACCATCCACAGGGGGCGAGGGCTGAAGCTTTCTTT,CASNHPQGARAEAFF
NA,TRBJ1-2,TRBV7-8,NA,TGTGCCAGCAGCTTAATCGGCGGGACAATGAAAAATGGCTACACCTTC,CASSLIGGTMKNGYTF
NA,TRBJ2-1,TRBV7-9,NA,TGTGCCAGCAGCTTCGAAAGCTCCTACAATGAGCAGTTCTTC,CASSFESSYNEQFF
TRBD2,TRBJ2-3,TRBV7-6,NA,TGTGCCAGCAGCTTAGCCGGCGGGGGGGCAATAGATACGCAGTATTTT,CASSLAGGGAIDTQYF
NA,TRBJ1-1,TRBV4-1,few,TGCGCCAGCAGTCAGGTGGTTACGTCGTCAGGGCTCACTGAAGCTTTCTTT,CASSQVVTSSGLTEAFF
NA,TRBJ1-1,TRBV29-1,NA,TGCAGCGCAGACCCCGGCGCGGTGAACACTGAAGCTTTCTTT,CSADPGAVNTEAFF
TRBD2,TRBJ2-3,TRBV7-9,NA,TGTGCCAGCAGCTTAACGACTAGCGGGGGGGCCGGAGATACGCAGTATTTT,CASSLTTSGGAGDTQYF
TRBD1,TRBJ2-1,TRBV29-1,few,TGCAGCGGGGACAGGGGGTTGGGGAATGAGCAGTTCTTC,CSGDRGLGNEQFF
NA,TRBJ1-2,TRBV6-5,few,TGTGCCAGCAGTTACTACTCGGGATATGGCTACACCTTC,CASSYYSGYGYTF
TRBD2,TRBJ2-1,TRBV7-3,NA,TGTGCCAGCAGCCCCCTAGCGGGAGGCCTCTACAATGAGCAGTTCTTC,CASSPLAGGLYNEQFF
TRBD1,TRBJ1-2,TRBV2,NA,TGTGCCAGCAGAGGGGCAGGGGGGTACTATGGCTACACCTTC,CASRGAGGYYGYTF
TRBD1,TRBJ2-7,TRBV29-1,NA,TGCAGCGTTGAAGGTCTGGATGGGACAGGGTCCTACGAGCAGTACTTC,CSVEGLDGTGSYEQYF
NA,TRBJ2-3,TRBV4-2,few,TGTGCCAGCAGCCAAGGAGAGAGGTCTTCGCAGTATTTT,CASSQGERSSQYF
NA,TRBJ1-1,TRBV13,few,TGTGCCAGCAGCTTAGGTGTCAGCATGAACACTGAAGCTTTCTTT,CASSLGVSMNTEAFF
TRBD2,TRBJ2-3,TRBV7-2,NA,TGTGCCAGCAGCTTATCTCCCCTAGCGGGAGAAACAGATACGCAGTATTTT,CASSLSPLAGETDTQYF
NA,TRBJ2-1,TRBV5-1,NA,TGCGCCAGCAGCCCCGTGGAGGGGGACAATGAGCAGTTCTTC,CASSPVEGDNEQFF
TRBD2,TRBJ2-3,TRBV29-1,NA,TGCAGCGTTGAAGAGACTAGCGGCTTATGGGATACGCAGTATTTT,CSVEETSGLWDTQYF
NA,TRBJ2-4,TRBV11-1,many,TGTGCCAGCAGCCTAGAAAGAGCCAAAAACATTCAGTACTTC,CASSLERAKNIQYF
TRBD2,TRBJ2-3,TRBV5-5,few,TGTGCCAGCAGACCCGCTAGCGGGAGCACAGATACGCAGTATTTT,CASRPASGSTDTQYF
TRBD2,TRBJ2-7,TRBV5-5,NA,TGTGCCAGCAGCTTCGGTGCTAGCGGGGGGTACGAGCAGTACTTC,CASSFGASGGYEQYF
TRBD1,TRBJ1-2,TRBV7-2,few,TGTGCCAGCAGCTTCCGGGACAGGGCCAATGGCTACACCTTC,CASSFRDRANGYTF
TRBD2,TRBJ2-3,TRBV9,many,TGTGCCAGCAGCGTAAGGAGAGCGGGGGGTCTAAACACAGATACGCAGTATTTT,CASSVRRAGGLNTDTQYF
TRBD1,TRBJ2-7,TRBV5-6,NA,TGTGCCAGCAGCTTGGATTTACCGGGACAGGGGGCTGAGCAGTACTTC,CASSLDLPGQGAEQYF
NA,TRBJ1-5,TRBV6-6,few,TGTGCCAGCAGTAGACCAGGGTCGGGCCAGCCCCAGCATTTT,CASSRPGSGQPQHF